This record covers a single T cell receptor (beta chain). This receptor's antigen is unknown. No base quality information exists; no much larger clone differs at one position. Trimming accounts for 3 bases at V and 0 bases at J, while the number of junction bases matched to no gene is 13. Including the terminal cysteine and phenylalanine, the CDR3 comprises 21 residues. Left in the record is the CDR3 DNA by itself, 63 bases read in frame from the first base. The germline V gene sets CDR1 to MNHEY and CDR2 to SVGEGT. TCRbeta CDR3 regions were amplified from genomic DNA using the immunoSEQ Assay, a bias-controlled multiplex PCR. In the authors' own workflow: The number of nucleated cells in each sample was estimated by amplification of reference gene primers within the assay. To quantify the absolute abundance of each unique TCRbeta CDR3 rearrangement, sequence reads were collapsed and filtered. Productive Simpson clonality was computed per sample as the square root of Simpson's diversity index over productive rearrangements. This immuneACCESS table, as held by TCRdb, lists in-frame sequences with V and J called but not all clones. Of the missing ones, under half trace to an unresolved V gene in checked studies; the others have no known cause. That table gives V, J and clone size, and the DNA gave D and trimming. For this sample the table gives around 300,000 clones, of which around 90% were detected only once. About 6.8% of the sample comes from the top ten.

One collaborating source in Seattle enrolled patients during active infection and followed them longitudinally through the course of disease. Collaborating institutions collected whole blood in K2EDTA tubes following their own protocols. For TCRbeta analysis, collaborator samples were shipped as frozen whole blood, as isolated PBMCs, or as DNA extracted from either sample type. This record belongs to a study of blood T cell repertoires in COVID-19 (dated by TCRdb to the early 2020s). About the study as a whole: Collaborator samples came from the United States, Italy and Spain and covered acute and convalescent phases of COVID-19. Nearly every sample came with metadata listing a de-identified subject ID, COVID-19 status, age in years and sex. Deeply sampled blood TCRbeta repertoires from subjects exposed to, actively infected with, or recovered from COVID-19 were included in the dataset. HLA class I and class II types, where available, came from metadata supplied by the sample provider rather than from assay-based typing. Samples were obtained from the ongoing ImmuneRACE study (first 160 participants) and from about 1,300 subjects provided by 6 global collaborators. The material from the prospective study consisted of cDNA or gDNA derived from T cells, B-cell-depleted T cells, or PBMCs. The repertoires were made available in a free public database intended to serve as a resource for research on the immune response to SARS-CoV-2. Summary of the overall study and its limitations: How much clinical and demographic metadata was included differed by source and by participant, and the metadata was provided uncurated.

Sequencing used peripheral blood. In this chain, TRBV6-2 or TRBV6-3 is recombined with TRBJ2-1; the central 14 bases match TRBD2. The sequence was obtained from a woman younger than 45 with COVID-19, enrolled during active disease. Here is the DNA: TGTGCCAGCAGTTATTCCTTTTGGACTAGCGGGAGGTCCAACTCCTACAATGAGCAGTTCTTC. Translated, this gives CASSYSFWTSGRSNSYNEQFF.